This entry lists 27 T cell receptor beta chains sequenced from one sample in a study of cytomegalovirus exposure and HLA in healthy donors. The method was immunoSEQ multiplex PCR; TCRdb's version includes in-frame clones alone and lacks a portion of them. This table has 200,000 or so clones, roughly 84% appearing once. The material sequenced was PBMCs. The receptor set was obtained from a man in his late teens or twenties in good health and CMV-seropositive.

The V gene is TRBV7-2, the J gene TRBJ2-1, with D uncertain. Trimming left V 4 bases short and J 10 bases short, with 11 bases between. Germline values: CDR1 SGHTA, CDR2 FQGNSA. This CDR3 has 12 amino acids. Here the CDR3 reads CASSSQRLEQFF. The DNA for the CDR3 is TGTGCCAGCAGCTCCCAAAGACTCGAGCAGTTCTTC. The full variable domain, with the rest looked up from reference TRBV7-2 and TRBJ2-1, is GAGVSQSPSNKVTEKGKDVELRCDPISGHTALYWYRQSLGQGLEFLIYFQGNSAPDKSGLPSDRFSAERTGGSVSTLTIQRTQQEDSAVYLCASSSQRLEQFFGPGTRLTVL.

The chain joins TRBV7-3 to TRBJ2-3; 9 nucleotides align to TRBD2. The CDR3 has 15 amino acids. With 1 base clipped from V and 5 bases from J, the junction kept 4 bases outside the gene matches. Germline V gives CDR1 SGHTA, CDR2 FQGTGA. In DNA form, the CDR3 reads TGTGCCAGCAGCTTAAGGGGTAGCGGGAGAGATACGCAGTATTTT. Translating it yields CASSLRGSGRDTQYF.

The V call is TRBV2, the J call TRBJ2-2; D uncertain. Per germline, CDR1 SNHLY and CDR2 FYNNEI. Trimming removed 6 bases from V and 0 bases from J, with 8 bases in between. This CDR3 has 14 amino acids. CDR3 DNA sequence: TGTGCCAGCAGGGCAGTTTCGAACACCGGGGAGCTGTTTTTT. It codes for CASRAVSNTGELFF.

The chain employs TRBV5-1 and TRBJ2-3; no reliable D call. The germline CDR1 and CDR2 sequences are SGHRS and YFSETQ. The CDR3 consists of 16 residues. Trimming took off 0 bases at V and 4 bases at J, with 15 bases between the two ends. The CDR3 protein is CASSLAPTWPPDTQYF. The DNA for the CDR3 is TGCGCCAGCAGCTTGGCCCCAACGTGGCCCCCAGATACGCAGTATTTT.

This sequence joins TRBV7-6 and TRBJ1-5; the match to TRBD1 covers 8 bases. V gave up 2 bases and J gave up 4 bases; unmatched junction bases: 4. Germline V gene data show CDR1 as SGHVS and CDR2 as FNYEAQ. This CDR3 has 15 residues. In DNA form, the CDR3 reads TGTGCCAGCAGCTTAAGGACAGGGCATAATCAGCCCCAGCATTTT. The encoded protein is CASSLRTGHNQPQHF.

This clone was seen only a few times. V usage is TRBV4-3 and J usage is TRBJ2-7, with a possible D match to TRBD2 (7 bases). Germline V gene lookup returns CDR1 LGHNA and CDR2 YSLEER. The CDR3 sequence is 18 residues long. Between the trimmed V and J ends, which lost 7 bases and 4 bases, there was a span of 29 bases. DNA of the CDR3: TGCGCCAGCAAGGCGGGGGACATTAGTGTGGGCGCCACATACGAGCAGTACTTC. It translates to CASKAGDISVGATYEQYF.

V gene TRBV11-2 combines with J gene TRBJ1-2, with 7 bases identical to TRBD1. The CDR3 consists of 14 residues. The ends lost 1 base at V and 6 bases at J; junction bases unmatched: 5. CDR1 and CDR2 (germline): SGHAT, FQNNGV. The CDR3 reads CASSLVGGGDGYTF. The CDR3 bases are TGTGCCAGCAGCTTAGTAGGAGGGGGCGATGGCTACACCTTC. The full variable domain, completed using reference TRBV11-2 and TRBJ1-2, is EAGVAQSPRYKIIEKRQSVAFWCNPISGHATLYWYQQILGQGPKLLIQFQNNGVVDDSQLPKDRFSAERLKGVDSTLKIQPAKLEDSAVYLCASSLVGGGDGYTFGSGTRLTVV.

The chain carries TRBV13 and TRBJ2-1; 8 nucleotides match TRBD2. CDR1 is PRHDT and CDR2 is FYEKMQ in the germline V gene (reference sequence). V shed 1 base, J shed 6 bases, and the junction held 8 bases outside the gene matches. The CDR3 consists of 16 residues. Here the CDR3 DNA reads TGTGCCAGCAGCTTAGAGGGGCTAGCGGGCCTCAATGAGCAGTTCTTC. It encodes CASSLEGLAGLNEQFF.

The chain uses TRBV5-1 and TRBJ2-1; 15 bases are a match to TRBD2. V was pared by 5 bases and J by 2 bases, with 11 bases of the junction left unmatched. The V gene's germline CDR1 is SGHRS and CDR2 YFSETQ. The CDR3 is 19 residues long. The CDR3 sequence is CASSKGLAGGPPAYNEQFF. The CDR3, as DNA: TGCGCCAGCAGTAAAGGACTAGCGGGAGGGCCTCCAGCCTACAATGAGCAGTTCTTC.

The V and J genes are TRBV27 and TRBJ2-2; 15 bases align to TRBD2. Trimming removed 5 bases from V and 6 bases from J; junction bases left unmatched: 4. Germline CDR1 MNHEY, CDR2 SMNVEV (reference sequence). The CDR3 extends over 16 amino acids. CDR3 sequence reads: CASSGTSGRIPGELFF. In nucleotides, the CDR3 is TGTGCCAGCAGTGGGACTAGCGGGAGGATACCCGGGGAGCTGTTTTTT.

The chain links TRBV7-9 to TRBJ2-7, with 13 nucleotides matching TRBD2. The CDR3 runs 15 residues. The germline CDR1 and CDR2 sequences are SEHNR and FQNEAQ (reference sequence). V dropped 5 bases and J dropped 4; count of bases not matched to a gene: 5. The CDR3 sequence is CASSMGLAGPYEQYF. DNA of the CDR3: TGTGCCAGCAGCATGGGACTAGCGGGGCCGTACGAGCAGTACTTC. The full variable domain, completed using reference TRBV7-9 and TRBJ2-7, is DTGVSQNPRHKITKRGQNVTFRCDPISEHNRLYWYRQTLGQGPEFLTYFQNEAQLEKSRLLSDRFSAERPKGSFSTLEIQRTEQGDSAMYLCASSMGLAGPYEQYFGPGTRLTVT.

This sequence joins TRBV7-8 and TRBJ1-1, with 8 bases that match TRBD1. This CDR3 has 13 residues. Germline lookup yields CDR1 SGHVS and CDR2 FQNEAQ. V dropped 6 bases and J dropped 5; count of bases not matched to a gene: 5. CDR3 loop: CASRNQGATEAFF. For the CDR3, the DNA is TGTGCCAGCAGAAACCAGGGGGCGACTGAAGCTTTCTTT.

This chain connects TRBV9 to TRBJ1-4, with D perhaps TRBD1 (6 bases). V lost 4 bases and J 8 bases, leaving 15 bases between the germline ends. There are 14 residues in the CDR3. CDR1 and CDR2 (germline): SGDLS, YYNGEE. DNA of the CDR3: TGTGCCAGCAGCCGGTTGGGGGCTTCAGAAAAACTGTTTTTT. Encoded protein: CASSRLGASEKLFF.

The V call is TRBV2, the J call TRBJ2-1; D may be TRBD2 (5 bases). V was pared by 3 bases and J by 8 bases, with 17 bases between. Germline V lookup: CDR1 SNHLY, CDR2 FYNNEI. The CDR3 extends over 15 amino acids. CDR3 bases: TGTGCCAGCAGTGATTCTAGCTCAGCGACCGATGAGCAGTTCTTC. Its protein is CASSDSSSATDEQFF.

The chain combines TRBV4-2 with TRBJ2-5; 11 positions match TRBD2. Looked up from germline, CDR1 is LGHNA and CDR2 is YNFKEQ. With 4 bases clipped from V and 2 bases from J, the junction kept 6 bases outside the gene matches. The CDR3 extends over 16 amino acids. The CDR3, as DNA: TGTGCCAGCAGCCCCCGGACTAGCGGGCTACAAGAGACCCAGTACTTC. Translating gives CASSPRTSGLQETQYF.

The rearrangement joins TRBV5-1 to TRBJ1-1, with TRBD1 matching 8 bases. CDR3 size: 12 residues. Germline V gives CDR1 SGHRS, CDR2 YFSETQ. Germline trimming cut 2 bases from V and 7 bases from J; bases unmatched to any gene: 1. The CDR3 DNA is TGCGCCAGCAGCTTCGGACAGGGTGAAGCTTTCTTT. Its protein product is CASSFGQGEAFF.

This chain joins TRBV27 and TRBJ2-7; no definite D call. Trimming stripped 4 bases from V and 6 bases from J, with 7 bases between. Germline CDR1 reads MNHEY; CDR2 reads SMNVEV (reference sequence). The CDR3 runs 11 residues. CDR3 residues: CASSSQIEQYF. Written as DNA, the CDR3 is TGTGCCAGCAGTTCCCAGATCGAGCAGTACTTC.

The chain employs TRBV28 and TRBJ2-7; TRBD2 is a possible D gene (6 bases). Germline CDR1 reads MDHEN; CDR2 reads SYDVKM. This CDR3 spans 16 amino acids. Deletions cut 6 bases from V and 3 bases from J, with 21 bases between. The CDR3 coding sequence is TGTGCCAGCAGGCCCCGCGGGGCAGAAAGTGACTACGAGCAGTACTTC. This encodes CASRPRGAESDYEQYF.

This chain joins TRBV7-2 and TRBJ2-4; D is unclear. Trimming shortened V by 1 base and J by 10 bases, and 11 bases separated the two germline ends. The CDR3 has 13 amino acids. The V gene's germline CDR1 is SGHTA and CDR2 FQGNSA. Here the CDR3 reads CASSLVPFRIQYF. DNA for the CDR3: TGTGCCAGCAGCTTAGTCCCGTTTCGTATTCAGTACTTC. The complete variable domain, with remaining parts taken from reference TRBV7-2 and TRBJ2-4, reads GAGVSQSPSNKVTEKGKDVELRCDPISGHTALYWYRQSLGQGLEFLIYFQGNSAPDKSGLPSDRFSAERTGGSVSTLTIQRTQQEDSAVYLCASSLVPFRIQYFGAGTRLSVL.

The rearrangement links TRBV2 to TRBJ2-7; tentative D call: TRBD1 (5 bases). This CDR3 has 15 amino acids. Germline V lookup: CDR1 SNHLY, CDR2 FYNNEI. V was clipped by 6 bases and J by 2 bases, with 17 bases between them. CDR3 DNA sequence: TGTGCCAGCAGCCTCAGGGCCCTCCCTGCCTACGAGCAGTACTTC. Translated: CASSLRALPAYEQYF.

This chain uses TRBV7-8 with TRBJ2-7; weak D call: TRBD1 (5 bases). CDR1 is SGHVS and CDR2 is FQNEAQ in the germline V gene. There are 14 residues in the CDR3. Trimming left V 1 base short and J 6 bases short, with 13 bases between. In DNA, the CDR3 is TGTGCCAGCAGCTTAGTTACAGGAACCGGCGAGCAGTACTTC. This encodes CASSLVTGTGEQYF.

This chain links TRBV27 with TRBJ2-7; D possibly corresponds to TRBD2 (6 bases). From germline, CDR1 is MNHEY and CDR2 SMNVEV (reference sequence). Trimming left V 7 bases short and J 5 bases short, with 18 bases between. The CDR3 spans 14 residues. CDR3 in DNA: TGTGCCAGCACCTTTGGAGGGATCGCCCACGAGCAGTACTTC. Residues: CASTFGGIAHEQYF.

The gene calls are TRBV27 and TRBJ2-1, with no clear D. V was trimmed by 2 bases and J by 0 bases, leaving 8 bases between them. Germline assignment: CDR1 MNHEY and CDR2 SMNVEV (reference sequence). The CDR3 is made up of 15 amino acids. The DNA for the CDR3 is TGTGCCAGCAGTTTAGTCTTGAGCTCCTACAATGAGCAGTTCTTC. This encodes CASSLVLSSYNEQFF.

This clone showed up just a few times. This CDR3 is CASSSGVGYTGELFF. CDR3 coding DNA: TGTGCCAGCAGCTCCGGGGTAGGGTACACCGGGGAGCTGTTTTTT. The genes are TRBV7-2 and TRBJ2-2, with a weak D call TRBD2 (5 bases). Germline V gene data show CDR1 as SGHTA and CDR2 as FQGNSA. The CDR3 sequence is 15 residues long. V dropped 4 bases and J dropped 3 bases, with 12 bases sitting between them.

V is TRBV29-1 and J is TRBJ2-7; 8 bases align to TRBD1. Unmatched junction bases numbered 4, after V lost 4 bases and J lost 2 bases. The CDR3 totals 13 residues. The germline V gene has CDR1 SQVTM and CDR2 ANQGSEA. The DNA for the CDR3 is TGCAGCGTTGGAGACAGGGGACCCTACGAGCAGTACTTC. Translation: CSVGDRGPYEQYF.

The genes are TRBV6-1 and TRBJ2-7; 9 positions match TRBD2. The CDR3 consists of 15 residues. CDR1 and CDR2 from the germline V gene are MNHNS and SASEGT. With V trimmed by 1 base and J by 6 bases, 7 bases remained unmatched. CDR3: CASSEVSLAGREQYF. CDR3 bases: TGTGCCAGCAGTGAAGTGAGCCTAGCGGGGCGCGAGCAGTACTTC.

CDR3 loop: CASSPGAGGAAVNTEAFF. The CDR3 DNA follows: TGTGCCAGCAGCCCCGGCGCCGGGGGGGCGGCGGTGAACACTGAAGCTTTCTTT. J is TRBJ1-1 and V is TRBV9; D possibly corresponds to TRBD1 (6 bases). Trimming cost V 4 bases and J 0 bases, with 22 bases left between them. The CDR3 sequence is 18 residues long. Germline V gene sequence: CDR1 SGDLS, CDR2 YYNGEE. Based on the CDR3 plus reference TRBV9 and TRBJ1-1, the full variable domain is DSGVTQTPKHLITATGQRVTLRCSPRSGDLSVYWYQQSLDQGLQFLIQYYNGEERAKGNILERFSAQQFPDLHSELNLSSLELGDSALYFCASSPGAGGAAVNTEAFFGQGTRLTVV.